This TCR beta chain is drawn from a study of regulatory T cells in long-lasting Graves disease. Whole-study results and caveats: Preferential use of TRBV28, TRBJ1-2 and TRBJ2-5 was seen in persistent disease.

With iRepertoire HTBI primers and Arm-PCR of CDR3 regions, TCR beta libraries were built. MiXCR was run by TCRdb on the multiplex PCR reads, yielding one entry per CDR3 protein. The table has 440,000 or so distinct CDR3 sequences, about 15% seen once. Indicated time point: newly diagnosed GD, antithyroid drugs for less than 3 months. From RNA extracted from PBMCs, the TCR library was made. Germline V gene data show CDR1 as GTSNPN and CDR2 as SVGIG (reference sequence). The CDR3 runs 16 residues. The trim removed 0 bases at V and 2 bases at J, leaving 7 bases unmatched. Comments on this clonotype: Its antigen is as yet unknown.

These data also featured in a second study, about T cells in Graves' hyperthyroidism and ophthalmopathy.

The chain employs TRBV30 and TRBJ1-5; 7 bases fit TRBD1. The source of this sequence is a woman aged 30 to 39 with Graves disease. This specimen consisted of peripheral blood mononuclear cells (PBMCs), obtained at new diagnosis, from a patient treated with antithyroid drugs. The DNA for the CDR3 is TGTGCCTGGAGTGTTTACAGGGGAACGGGCAATCAGCCCCAGCATTTT. Protein: CAWSVYRGTGNQPQHF.